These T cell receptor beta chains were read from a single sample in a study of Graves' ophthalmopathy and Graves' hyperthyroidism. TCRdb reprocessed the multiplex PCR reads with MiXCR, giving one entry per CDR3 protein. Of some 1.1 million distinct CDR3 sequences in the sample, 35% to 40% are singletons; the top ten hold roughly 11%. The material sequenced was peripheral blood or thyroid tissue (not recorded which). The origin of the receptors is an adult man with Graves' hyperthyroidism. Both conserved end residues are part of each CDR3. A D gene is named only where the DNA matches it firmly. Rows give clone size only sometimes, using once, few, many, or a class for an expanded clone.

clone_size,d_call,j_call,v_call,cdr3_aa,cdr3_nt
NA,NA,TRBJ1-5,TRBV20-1,CSARQGQETQHF,TGCAGTGCTAGACAGGGCCAAGAGACCCAGCATTTT
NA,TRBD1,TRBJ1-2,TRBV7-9,CASGLRQGAGYTF,TGTGCCAGCGGCTTACGACAGGGGGCCGGCTACACCTTC
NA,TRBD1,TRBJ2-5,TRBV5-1,CASSLAGTGSAWRVGETQYF,TGCGCCAGCAGCTTGGCAGGGACAGGGTCCGCTTGGAGGGTGGGCGAGACCCAGTACTTC
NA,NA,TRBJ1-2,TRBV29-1,CSVAPGNTF,NA
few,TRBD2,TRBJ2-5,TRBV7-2,CASSYGAREGAQYF,TGTGCCAGCAGCTACGGGGCAAGGGAGGGCGCCCAGTACTTC
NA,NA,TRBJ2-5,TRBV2,CASSTLASLLAQYF,TGTGCCAGCAGTACATTGGCCTCCCTGTTGGCCCAGTACTTC
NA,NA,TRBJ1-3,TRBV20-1,CGARAMTTLSGNTIYF,TGCGGTGCTAGAGCCATGACCACCCTCTCTGGAAACACCATATATTTT
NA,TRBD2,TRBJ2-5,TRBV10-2,CASSEPGTSGTQETQYF,TGCGCCAGCAGTGAGCCTGGGACTAGCGGGACACAAGAGACCCAGTACTTC
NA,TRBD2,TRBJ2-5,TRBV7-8,CASSMSGVDGTQYF,TGTGCCAGCAGTATGAGCGGGGTCGACGGGACCCAGTACTTC
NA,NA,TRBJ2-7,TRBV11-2,CASSLMPIHEQYF,TGTGCCAGCAGCTTAATGCCAATCCACGAGCAGTACTTC
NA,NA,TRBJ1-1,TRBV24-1,CATSDGSQGRNTEAFF,TGTGCCACCAGTGATGGGTCACAAGGGCGGAACACTGAAGCTTTCTTT
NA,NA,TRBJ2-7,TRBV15,CATTRAGGREQYF,TGTGCCACCACCCGAGCTGGGGGAAGGGAGCAGTACTTC
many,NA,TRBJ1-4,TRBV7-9,CASSLGSSEKLFF,TGTGCCAGCAGCTTAGGCAGTTCGGAAAAACTGTTTTTT
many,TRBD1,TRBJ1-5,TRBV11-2,CASSLGGQDSQPQHF,TGTGCCAGCAGCTTAGGGGGACAGGATAGTCAGCCCCAGCATTTT
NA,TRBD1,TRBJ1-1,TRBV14,CASSQGTGASTEAFF,TGTGCCAGCAGCCAAGGGACAGGGGCGTCAACTGAAGCTTTCTTT
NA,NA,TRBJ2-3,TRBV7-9,CASSPQRQPQDTQYF,TGTGCCAGCAGCCCCCAGAGACAGCCTCAAGATACGCAGTATTTT
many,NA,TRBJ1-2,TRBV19,CASRLAGASPNYGYTF,TGTGCCAGTAGGTTGGCAGGAGCTAGCCCTAACTATGGCTACACCTTC
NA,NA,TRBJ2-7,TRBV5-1,CASSPERPGEQYF,TGCGCCAGCAGCCCAGAGCGCCCCGGGGAGCAGTACTTC
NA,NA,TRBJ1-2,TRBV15,CATSRDRVLYGYTF,TGTGCCACCAGCAGAGATCGGGTCCTCTATGGCTACACCTTC
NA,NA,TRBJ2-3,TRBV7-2,CAGSLGVYTQYF,TGTGCCGGCAGCTTAGGCGTCTATACGCAGTATTTT
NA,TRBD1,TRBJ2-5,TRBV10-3,CAVGQGQETQYF,TGTGCCGTGGGACAGGGGCAGGAGACCCAGTACTTC
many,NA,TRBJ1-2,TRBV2,CASMTVVDGYTF,TGTGCCAGCATGACAGTTGTGGATGGCTACACCTTC
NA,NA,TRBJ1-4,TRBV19,CASSRRTGKLFF,TGTGCCAGTAGTAGGAGGACCGGAAAACTGTTTTTT
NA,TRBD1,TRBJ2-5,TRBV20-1,CSAPGGGETQYF,TGCAGTGCCCCAGGGGGCGGGGAGACCCAGTACTTC
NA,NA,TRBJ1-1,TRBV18,CASSRKQDNTEAFF,TGTGCCAGCTCACGGAAACAAGATAACACTGAAGCTTTCTTT
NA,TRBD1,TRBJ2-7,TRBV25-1,CASSEYGQTGGNEQYF,TGTGCCAGCAGTGAATATGGGCAAACAGGGGGTAACGAGCAGTACTTC
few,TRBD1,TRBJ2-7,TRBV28,CASSFPQGARYEQYF,TGTGCCAGCAGTTTCCCGCAGGGGGCAAGATACGAGCAGTACTTC
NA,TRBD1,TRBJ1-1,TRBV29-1,CSVAGDRGLKNTEAFF,TGCAGCGTTGCGGGGGACAGGGGCCTCAAGAACACTGAAGCTTTCTTT
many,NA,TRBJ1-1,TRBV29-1,CSVAVNTEAFF,TGCAGCGTTGCGGTGAACACTGAAGCTTTCTTT
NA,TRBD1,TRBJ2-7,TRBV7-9,CASHRGRSYEQYF,TGTGCCAGCCACAGGGGGCGATCCTACGAGCAGTACTTC
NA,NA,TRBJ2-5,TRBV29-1,CSPNVEETQYF,TGCAGCCCTAACGTCGAAGAGACCCAGTACTTC
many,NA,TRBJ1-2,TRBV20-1,CSAPSGGFNYGYTF,TGCAGTGCTCCTTCGGGGGGATTTAACTATGGCTACACCTTC
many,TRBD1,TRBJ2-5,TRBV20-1,CSARWGQSRTQYF,TGCAGTGCTAGGTGGGGACAGTCACGGACCCAGTACTTC
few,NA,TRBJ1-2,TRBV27,CASSFGGNGYTF,TGTGCCAGCAGTTTCGGGGGAAATGGCTACACCTTC